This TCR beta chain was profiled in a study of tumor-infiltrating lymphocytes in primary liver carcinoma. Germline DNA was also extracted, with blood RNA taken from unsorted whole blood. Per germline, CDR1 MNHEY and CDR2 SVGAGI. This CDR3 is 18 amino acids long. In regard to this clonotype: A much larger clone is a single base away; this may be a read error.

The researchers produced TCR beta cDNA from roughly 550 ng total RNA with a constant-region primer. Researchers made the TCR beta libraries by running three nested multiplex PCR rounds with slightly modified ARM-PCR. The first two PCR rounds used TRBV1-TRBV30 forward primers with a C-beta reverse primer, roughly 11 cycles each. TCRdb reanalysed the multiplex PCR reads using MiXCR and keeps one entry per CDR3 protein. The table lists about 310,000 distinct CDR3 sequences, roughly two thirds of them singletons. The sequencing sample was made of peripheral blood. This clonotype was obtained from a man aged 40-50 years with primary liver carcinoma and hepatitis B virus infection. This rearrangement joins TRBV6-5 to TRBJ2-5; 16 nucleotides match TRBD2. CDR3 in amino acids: CASRRLGLAGGPGETLYF. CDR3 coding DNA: TGTGCCAGCAGAAGGTTGGGACTAGCGGGAGGGCCCGGGGAGACCCTGTACTTC.